What follows is one T cell receptor (beta chain) and its context. Its cognate antigen is unknown. This CDR3 spans 14 amino acids. The germline V gene has CDR1 SGHTA and CDR2 FQGTGA. Trimming removed 2 bases at V and 5 bases at J, with 11 bases between. Samples came from patients recovered from mild-to-severe COVID-19. Sequencing used immunoSEQ multiplex PCR; TCRdb keeps in-frame clones, though not all of them. In the table there are some 80,000 clones, around 82% of which are singletons. The source of the sample is a study of CD4 T cell repertoires in COVID-19. Study-wide background: CFSE-low cells expanded about nine days with IL-2, then restimulated with other coronavirus spikes.

Notes on the study in general: Some SARS-CoV-2 clonotypes, between about 6 and 28%, recurred in SARS-CoV and/or HKU1 cultures. Several top expanded SARS-CoV-2-reactive clonotypes were shared by two or three memory subsets.

The chain is built from TRBV7-3 and TRBJ2-3, with a weak D call TRBD2 (5 bases). The sample here was CD4+ T cells from peripheral blood, taken after recovery from COVID-19. The TCR originated in a human donor who had COVID-19. For the CDR3, the DNA is TGTGCCAGCAGCTTAGACCGAGGAGGAGATACGCAGTATTTT. Its protein is CASSLDRGGDTQYF.